This TCR beta chain is drawn from a study of blood T cell repertoires in COVID-19. The CDR3 covers 14 residues. Germline V lookup: CDR1 SGHTA, CDR2 FQGNSA. The ends were cut back, 1 base at V and 5 bases at J, with 9 bases in the middle. The method was immunoSEQ multiplex PCR; TCRdb's version includes in-frame clones alone and lacks a portion of them. The data hold about 130,000 clones, with more than 75% observed a single time. Enrolled during active infection, Seattle patients were then followed longitudinally. What was sequenced was peripheral blood. The sequence was obtained from a woman aged 70 to 79 with COVID-19, enrolled during active disease. The rearrangement uses TRBV7-2 and TRBJ1-5; D uncertain. In DNA, the CDR3 is TGTGCCAGCAGCTTAGACAGCCTATATCAGCCCCAGCATTTT. Its protein is CASSLDSLYQPQHF.